This TCR beta chain was recovered during a study of regulatory T cells in long-lasting Graves disease. General study results and limits: Under persistent disease, TRBV28, TRBJ1-2 and TRBJ2-5 were used preferentially. The work looked only at peripheral blood and did not look at thyroid tissue.

This CDR3 region has 15 residues. Germline V gene data show CDR1 as ENHRY and CDR2 as SYGVKD. Trimming at V came to 9 bases and at J to 7 bases, leaving 15 bases not matched to a gene. Time point defined: newly diagnosed GD, antithyroid drugs for less than 3 months. Extracted PBMC RNA gave rise to the TCR library. This clonotype came up many times. Its antigen is not identified. Through Arm-PCR of CDR3 regions and iRepertoire HTBI primers, TCR beta libraries were built. TCRdb independently ran MiXCR on the multiplex PCR reads; one entry per CDR3 protein. The table records around 250,000 distinct CDR3 sequences, 20% to 25% of them present only once.

The chain recombines TRBV10-3 with TRBJ2-7; TRBD2 matches at 10 bases. Sample: peripheral blood mononuclear cells (PBMCs), taken at new diagnosis, from a patient treated with antithyroid drugs. The TCR sequence derives from a female donor with Graves disease. The CDR3 nucleotides read TGTGCCATTTCTAGCGGGAGCCCGTGGGGAGGGGAGCAGTACTTC. Translating gives CAISSGSPWGGEQYF.